This T cell receptor beta chain was found in a study of T-cell reconstitution after alpha-beta-depleted transplantation in children (dated by TCRdb to the mid-2010s). Some background on the complete study: Using TCR repertoire profiling, the study quantitatively followed how T-cell immune reconstitution unfolded in children after TCRalphabeta/CD19-depleted allogeneic hematopoietic cell transplantation.

The germline V gene encodes CDR1 SGHKS and CDR2 YYEKEE (reference sequence). Cut back by 4 bases and 5 bases, the V and J ends lie 12 bases apart. The CDR3 numbers 14 residues from cysteine through phenylalanine. CDR3 DNA only is kept here, 42 bases in frame from base 1. In the paper's terms, the treatment or condition label means: allogeneic hematopoietic cell transplantation with graft depleted of TCRalphabeta T cells and CD19 B cells. The children who served as transplant recipients had been given grafts of TCRalphabeta/CD19-depleted allogeneic hematopoietic cells. Study-wide findings and limitations: The frequencies of hyperexpanded clones fell over the following months, and after one year, T-cell counts and TCRbeta diversity were mostly attributed to newly produced T cells. In some patients, the high TCRbeta diversity seen at day 60 was put down to recipient T cells and intrathymic progenitors that had survived conditioning. The apparently early alphabetaT-cell count recovery about two months after transplant was reportedly dependent on only several hundred rapidly expanded clones derived from non-depleted graft cells.

The table lists this clonotype with many counts. Its antigen is unknown. Within one base of it there is no much larger clone, and no base qualities were kept. The library relied on PCR. TCRdb shows the sequencer as Illumina HiSeq 2500. TCR libraries were prepared with molecular barcoding, using unique molecular identifiers to normalize TCRbeta repertoire quantification. Through fastp at Q25 and MiXCR, TCRdb rebuilt clones from the public reads, retaining in-frame beta chains. Here each entry gathers all rows of one CDR3 protein and keeps the most common genes and DNA. In this sample the table shows around 450,000 distinct CDR3 sequences, over 9.5% of which occur a single time. The leading ten clones occupy 2% to 2.5% of the sample.

This receptor was identified in a child aged 2-9 years with inherited bone marrow failure, due to receive a stem cell transplant. Recombination joined TRBV5-5 with TRBJ2-2, with the D gene not confidently named. The sample was PBMCs, taken before TCRalphabeta/CD19-depleted stem cell transplant. The DNA is as follows: TGTGCCAGCAGCCCCGTCGCAAATACCGGGGAGCTGTTTTTT. Its protein is CASSPVANTGELFF.